The 32 T cell receptor beta chains given below trace back to one sample, sequenced in a study of T cells in Graves' hyperthyroidism and ophthalmopathy. There were TCR beta CDR3 regions amplified from RNA transcripts. HTBI primers were the set used in a first-round RT-PCR of the TCR CDR3. TCRdb used MiXCR to reprocess the multiplex PCR reads, holding one entry per CDR3 protein. This sample has hundreds of thousands of distinct CDR3 sequences, with approximately 25% found just once. The sequenced sample consisted of blood. These receptors originate from a woman in her thirties with Graves' ophthalmopathy.

This clonotype was observed at least ten times. The chain joins TRBV12-3 or TRBV12-4 to TRBJ1-6; D call uncertain. V was clipped by 4 bases and J by 2 bases, with 6 bases between them. The CDR3 spans 14 residues. For the CDR3, the DNA is TGTGCCAGCAGTTCACGAACCTATAATTCACCCCTCCACTTT. The encoded protein is CASSSRTYNSPLHF.

This clonotype was counted many times. The chain employs TRBV10-3 and TRBJ2-7, with a weak D call TRBD1 (5 bases). Germline CDR1 is ENHRY and CDR2 is SYGVKD. The CDR3 covers 14 residues. V was pared by 2 bases and J by 5 bases, with 13 bases between. In DNA, the CDR3 is TGTGCCATCAGTGAGCCACTTGACAGCCACGAGCAGTACTTC. Residues: CAISEPLDSHEQYF.

This clonotype was seen repeatedly, ten times or more. The V and J genes are TRBV20-1 and TRBJ2-5; 14 nucleotides align to TRBD2. The V and J ends lost 5 bases and 1 base, in that order; junction bases with no gene match: 9. This CDR3 is 17 amino acids long. The germline V gene encodes CDR1 DFQATT and CDR2 SNEGSKA (reference sequence). The CDR3 coding sequence is TGCAGTGCTGGCGGGACTAGCGGGGGCACGGCCCAAGAGACCCAGTACTTC. Protein product: CSAGGTSGGTAQETQYF.

This clonotype was recorded a few times. The chain is built from TRBV18 and TRBJ2-7; 8 bases map to TRBD1. Looked up from germline, CDR1 is KGHSH and CDR2 is LQKENI. CDR3 size: 16 residues. Trimming at V came to 0 bases and at J to 2 bases, leaving 6 bases not matched to a gene. CDR3 sequence (DNA): TGTGCCAGCTCACCACCTGTAGGACAGGGCACCTACGAGCAGTACTTC. It codes for CASSPPVGQGTYEQYF.

This clonotype showed up many times. The CDR3 DNA follows: TGTGCCAGCAGCTATCAGGGAGGACAGCCCCAGCATTTT. Translated: CASSYQGGQPQHF. This sequence joins TRBV3-1 and TRBJ1-5; TRBD1 might be the D (5 bases). Trimming pared 5 bases from V and 7 bases from J, leaving 12 bases between. Looked up from germline, CDR1 is LGHDT and CDR2 is YNNKEL (reference sequence). This CDR3 has 13 residues. Full variable domain (outside the CDR3, taken from reference TRBV3-1 and TRBJ1-5): DTAVSQTPKYLVTQMGNDKSIKCEQNLGHDTMYWYKQDSKKFLKIMFSYNNKELIINETVPNRFSPKSPDKAHLNLHINSLELGDSAVYFCASSYQGGQPQHFGDGTRLSIL.

This clonotype has more than one count but fewer than ten. The chain employs TRBV6-2 or TRBV6-3 and TRBJ1-5, with 8 bases that match TRBD1. Germline V gene lookup returns CDR1 MNHEY and CDR2 SVGEGT. This CDR3 has 17 residues. The ends lost 5 bases at V and 4 bases at J; junction bases unmatched: 13. For the CDR3, the DNA is TGTGCCAGCAGTAGGACAGGGTCCACCAGAGGAAATCAGCCCCAGCATTTT. Amino acid sequence: CASSRTGSTRGNQPQHF.

This clonotype was seen ten or more times. The chain recombines TRBV12-3 or TRBV12-4 with TRBJ2-5; D is undetermined. The CDR3 has 13 amino acids. Trimming cost V 9 bases and J 1 base, with 12 bases left between them. The CDR3 region has the DNA TGTGCCAGTAGTCCCGGGTCCCAAGAGACCCAGTACTTC. It yields the protein CASSPGSQETQYF.

The rearrangement joins TRBV12-3 or TRBV12-4 to TRBJ1-1; TRBD1 is a possible D gene (5 bases). The length of the CDR3 is 13 residues. Trimming pared 6 bases from V and 6 bases from J, leaving 14 bases between. The CDR3: CASSFDSKAEAFF. The CDR3 nucleotides read TGTGCCAGCAGCTTTGACAGTAAGGCTGAAGCTTTCTTT.

This clonotype was observed many times. The chain links TRBV20-1 to TRBJ1-1; D ambiguous. This CDR3 is built from 12 residues. Trimming left V 3 bases short and J 3 bases short, with 8 bases between. Germline CDR1 reads DFQATT; CDR2 reads SNEGSKA (reference sequence). The CDR3 DNA is TGCAGTGCTAGGTCATGGGACACTGAAGCTTTCTTT. This codes for CSARSWDTEAFF.

There are a few counts of this clonotype. This chain uses TRBV30 with TRBJ1-6; D is unresolved. V was shortened by 4 bases and J by 6 bases, with 19 bases between the two germline ends. This CDR3 region has 16 residues. Germline loops: CDR1 GTSNPN, CDR2 SVGIG (reference sequence). The CDR3 loop is CAWKRWADIVNSPLHF. The CDR3 DNA reads as TGTGCCTGGAAACGGTGGGCAGACATAGTTAATTCACCCCTCCACTTT. Using reference TRBV30 and TRBJ1-6 for the parts outside the CDR3, the full variable domain is SQTIHQWPATLVQPVGSPLSLECTVEGTSNPNLYWYRQAAGRGLQLLFYSVGIGQISSEVPQNLSASRPQDRQFILSSKKLLLSDSGFYLCAWKRWADIVNSPLHFGNGTRLTVT.

There are many counts of this clonotype. This chain uses TRBV12-3 or TRBV12-4 with TRBJ2-5; 9 bases match TRBD1. With 4 bases clipped from V and 5 bases from J, the junction kept 5 bases outside the gene matches. CDR3 length: 14 residues. CDR3 bases: TGTGCCAGCAGTTCCGGGACAGGGAGGGAGACCCAGTACTTC. This gives the protein CASSSGTGRETQYF.

This clonotype was seen at least ten times. The V call is TRBV7-2, the J call TRBJ2-7; D is ambiguous. V was clipped by 4 bases and J by 0 bases, with 16 bases between them. CDR1 is SGHTA, CDR2 FQGNSA, per germline. The CDR3 sequence is 16 residues long. The DNA for the CDR3 is TGTGCCAGCAGCTCCCCCCGGTCCCCCTTCTCCTACGAGCAGTACTTC. This sequence encodes CASSSPRSPFSYEQYF.

This clonotype was picked up many times. The chain joins TRBV7-2 to TRBJ2-7, with D perhaps matching TRBD2 (6 bases). The CDR3 totals 15 residues. CDR1 and CDR2 from the germline V gene are SGHTA and FQGNSA. V was shortened by 1 base and J by 4 bases, with 14 bases between the two germline ends. CDR3 region: CASSLDIGGTYEQYF. In nucleotides, the CDR3 is TGTGCCAGCAGCTTAGACATTGGAGGGACGTACGAGCAGTACTTC.

J is TRBJ1-1 and V is TRBV29-1; D is perhaps TRBD1 (6 bases). The CDR3 totals 14 residues. Trimming took 6 bases from V and 3 from J, leaving 17 bases between them. Germline loops: CDR1 SQVTM, CDR2 ANQGSEA. The DNA of the CDR3 is TGCAGCGTCAGACAGGCCTCGCGGGACACTGAAGCTTTCTTT. Amino acids: CSVRQASRDTEAFF.

This clonotype was detected many times. The V call is TRBV28, the J call TRBJ2-7; the match to TRBD1 covers 9 bases. V lost 4 bases, J lost 2 bases, and 6 bases stayed unmatched. CDR3 length: 15 amino acids. Germline V CDR1 and CDR2: MDHEN, SYDVKM. CDR3 region: CASSSARQGAYEQYF. DNA for the CDR3: TGTGCCAGCAGTTCAGCACGACAGGGGGCCTACGAGCAGTACTTC.

This sequence joins TRBV4-3 and TRBJ2-7; no firm D call. Trimming cost V 1 base and J 0 bases, with 7 bases left between them. CDR1 and CDR2 (germline): LGHNA, YSLEER. CDR3 length equals 14 residues. The CDR3 protein is CASSQGLHSYEQYF. Written as DNA, the CDR3 is TGCGCCAGCAGCCAAGGGCTCCACTCCTACGAGCAGTACTTC.

The chain is built from TRBV12-3 or TRBV12-4 and TRBJ1-2, with 7 bases lining up with TRBD1. The J segment lost 4 bases and the V segment lost 1 base, leaving 6 bases of the junction unmatched. The CDR3 has 15 residues. The CDR3 coding sequence is TGTGCCAGCAGTTTAGATGGAGGGGGCCCCTATGGCTACACCTTC. Translated, it gives CASSLDGGGPYGYTF.

This chain uses TRBV5-1 with TRBJ2-7; no clear D gene. V shed 0 bases and J shed 6 bases, with 13 bases lying between them. This CDR3 is 14 amino acids long. Germline assignment: CDR1 SGHRS and CDR2 YFSETQ. DNA of the CDR3: TGCGCCAGCAGCTTGGAAGCGACGTTCAGCGAGCAGTACTTC. Amino acid sequence: CASSLEATFSEQYF.

This clonotype has just a few counts. CDR3 residues: CASSTEWGSTGELFF. The CDR3 DNA sequence: TGTGCCAGCAGTACCGAGTGGGGGAGCACCGGGGAGCTGTTTTTT. The V and J genes are TRBV6-5 and TRBJ2-2; D assignment may be TRBD1 or TRBD2 (5 bases each). The CDR3 loop spans 15 amino acids. Per germline, CDR1 MNHEY and CDR2 SVGAGI. Trimming cost V 5 bases and J 4 bases, with 14 bases left between them.

With regard to this clonotype: Germline and junction disagree at one end, which may indicate a read error. This chain connects TRBV28 to TRBJ2-7, with 9 bases lining up with TRBD2. The CDR3 runs to 12 residues. CDR1 is MDHEN, CDR2 SYDVKM, per germline. The CDR3: CASSGTSYEQCF. Written as DNA, the CDR3 is TGTGCCAGCAGTGGGACTAGCTACGAGCAGTGCTTC.

This clonotype was counted ten times or more. This chain links TRBV7-2 with TRBJ2-7, with a weak D call TRBD1 (6 bases). The CDR3 runs to 14 residues. Germline CDR1 is SGHTA and CDR2 is FQGNSA. The germline V and J ends were trimmed by 5 bases and 4 bases, with 15 bases remaining between them. This CDR3 is CASSQYRAGYEQYF. CDR3 coding DNA: TGTGCCAGCAGCCAGTACAGGGCAGGGTACGAGCAGTACTTC.

The gene calls are TRBV6-1 and TRBJ1-2, with D perhaps matching TRBD1 (6 bases). V shed 4 bases and J shed 5 bases, with 14 bases lying between them. This CDR3 is 14 amino acids long. The germline V gene encodes CDR1 MNHNS and CDR2 SASEGT. Written as DNA, the CDR3 is TGTGCCAGCAGTGCATTGGGGGGCCGATATGGCTACACCTTC. Residues: CASSALGGRYGYTF.

The table lists this clonotype with a few counts. The chain uses TRBV7-3 and TRBJ2-5, with 8 bases fitting TRBD1. Germline V CDR1 and CDR2: SGHTA, FQGTGA. The CDR3 is 14 amino acids. V lost 5 bases, J lost 4 bases, and 6 bases stayed unmatched. The CDR3 DNA is TGTGCCAGCAGCGCCCAGGGGGCGGGAGAGACCCAGTACTTC. This translates into CASSAQGAGETQYF.

This chain joins TRBV3-1 and TRBJ2-5; 10 positions match TRBD1. Germline values: CDR1 LGHDT, CDR2 YNNKEL (reference sequence). Trimming took 0 bases from V and 0 from J; bases not matched to a gene: 4. CDR3 length: 17 amino acids. The chain's CDR3 is CASSQDWTGGNQETQYF. In DNA form, the CDR3 reads TGTGCCAGCAGCCAAGATTGGACAGGGGGAAACCAAGAGACCCAGTACTTC.

This clonotype showed up just a few times. The V and J genes are TRBV2 and TRBJ1-2; D ambiguous. Germline values: CDR1 SNHLY, CDR2 FYNNEI. The CDR3 has 12 residues. V lost 7 bases and J lost 4, with 10 bases in between. Here the CDR3 reads CASIPTAYGYTF. The CDR3 nucleotides are TGTGCCAGCATTCCCACAGCCTATGGCTACACCTTC.

The table lists this clonotype with many counts. The rearrangement links TRBV7-2 to TRBJ1-1; no firm D call. The CDR3 is 14 residues long. Germline V gives CDR1 SGHTA, CDR2 FQGNSA. Trimming took off 5 bases at V and 2 bases at J, with 12 bases between the two ends. The CDR3 DNA sequence: TGTGCCAGCAGCCTCGGACCGAGCAACACTGAAGCTTTCTTT. Residues: CASSLGPSNTEAFF.

J is TRBJ1-1 and V is TRBV6-2 or TRBV6-3, with TRBD1 identical over 9 bases. The trim removed 1 base at V and 7 bases at J, leaving 7 bases unmatched. The CDR3 has 15 amino acids. Germline CDR1 reads MNHEY; CDR2 reads SVGEGT. The CDR3 DNA reads as TGTGCCAGCAGTTACTACTACAGGGGGCCGGGTGAAGCTTTCTTT. Residues: CASSYYYRGPGEAFF.

There are a few counts of this clonotype. This sequence joins TRBV29-1 and TRBJ1-2; no clear D. Germline V gives CDR1 SQVTM, CDR2 ANQGSEA. With 0 bases removed from V and 5 bases from J, the gap between germline ends came to 7 bases. The CDR3 is made up of 12 amino acids. CDR3 DNA: TGCAGCGTTGAAGATCCTCCTTATGGCTACACCTTC. It translates to CSVEDPPYGYTF. The variable domain in full, completed from reference TRBV29-1 and TRBJ1-2, reads SAVISQKPSRDICQRGTSLTIQCQVDSQVTMMFWYRQQPGQSLTLIATANQGSEATYESGFVIDKFPISRPNLTFSTLTVSNMSPEDSSIYLCSVEDPPYGYTFGSGTRLTVV.

The chain employs TRBV6-8 and TRBJ1-1; TRBD1 is a possible D gene (5 bases). The CDR3 sequence is 14 residues long. Trimming cost V 6 bases and J 3 bases, with 14 bases left between them. CDR1 MNHGY and CDR2 SAAAGT come from the germline V gene. CDR3 region: CASRPRDRDTEAFF. DNA of the CDR3: TGTGCCAGCAGACCCCGGGACCGCGACACTGAAGCTTTCTTT.

The sample holds many counts of this clonotype. The V and J genes are TRBV4-1 and TRBJ2-5, with TRBD1 as a possible D gene (5 bases). There are 20 residues in the CDR3. Germline values: CDR1 MGHRA, CDR2 YSYEKL. V lost 3 bases and J 3 bases, leaving 29 bases between the germline ends. The CDR3 here is CASSQTETLASSVDKETQYF. DNA of the CDR3: TGCGCCAGCAGCCAGACGGAGACCTTGGCCTCTTCGGTGGACAAAGAGACCCAGTACTTC.

Ten or more counts support this clonotype. The gene calls are TRBV20-1 and TRBJ1-5, with D hard to call. CDR1 is DFQATT and CDR2 is SNEGSKA in the germline V gene (reference sequence). V was pared by 0 bases and J by 5 bases, with 8 bases between. The length of the CDR3 is 13 residues. CDR3 bases: TGCAGTGCTAGAGACCCCAGTTATCAGCCCCAGCATTTT. Its translation: CSARDPSYQPQHF.

This clonotype was counted many times. The V gene is TRBV11-2, the J gene TRBJ2-5; D remains ambiguous. The CDR3 is 15 amino acids. Trimming cost V 1 base and J 0 bases, with 9 bases left between them. CDR1 is SGHAT, CDR2 FQNNGV, per germline. DNA for the CDR3: TGTGCCAGCAGCTTAGTGCGCAGGAACCAAGAGACCCAGTACTTC. It translates to CASSLVRRNQETQYF.